Below, 27 T cell receptor beta chains from the same sample are listed, as sequenced in a study of blood T cell repertoires in COVID-19. Data came from immunoSEQ multiplex PCR; TCRdb stores just in-frame clones and leaves some out. The sample records about 270,000 clones, approximately 89% being singletons. Input material: PBMCs or T cells enriched from blood (not recorded which). These receptors originate from a woman under 30 who had recovered from COVID-19.

The V call is TRBV5-1, the J call TRBJ2-3, with 7 bases fitting TRBD1. The V and J ends lost 4 bases and 4 bases, in that order; junction bases with no gene match: 9. CDR1 and CDR2 from the germline V gene are SGHRS and YFSETQ. The CDR3 covers 15 residues. The chain's CDR3 is CASSPWTGGSDTQYF. Here the CDR3 DNA reads TGCGCCAGCAGCCCCTGGACAGGAGGATCAGATACGCAGTATTTT.

This chain links TRBV5-1 with TRBJ2-1; 7 bases are a match to TRBD1. The CDR3 consists of 13 residues. The V segment lost 6 bases and the J segment 4 bases; nucleotides outside the gene matches: 4. Germline lookup yields CDR1 SGHRS and CDR2 YFSETQ. The CDR3 here is CASTGTAYNEQFF. The CDR3 coding sequence is TGCGCCAGCACCGGGACAGCATACAATGAGCAGTTCTTC.

The chain has TRBV30 and TRBJ1-4; 8 nucleotides agree with TRBD1. The CDR3 loop spans 15 amino acids. Germline lookup yields CDR1 GTSNPN and CDR2 SVGIG (reference sequence). Unmatched junction bases numbered 4, after V lost 4 bases and J lost 0 bases. Here the CDR3 reads CAWIEQGATNEKLFF. Here the CDR3 DNA reads TGTGCCTGGATTGAACAGGGGGCAACTAATGAAAAACTGTTTTTT.

The rearrangement links TRBV28 to TRBJ2-6; TRBD1 aligns across 7 bases. Germline CDR1 is MDHEN and CDR2 is SYDVKM. This CDR3 has 18 residues. The junction had 11 bases not matched to a gene; V was cut back by 5 bases and J by 1 base. The CDR3 protein is CASSAPGTAKSGANVLTF. In DNA form, the CDR3 reads TGTGCCAGCAGTGCGCCCGGGACAGCCAAGTCTGGGGCCAACGTCCTGACTTTC.

In its sample, this clone was seen once. The chain carries TRBV19 and TRBJ2-1, with 7 positions matching TRBD2. Trimming removed 2 bases from V and 6 bases from J; junction bases left unmatched: 4. This CDR3 is built from 14 residues. CDR1 is LNHDA, CDR2 SQIVND, per germline (reference sequence). CDR3 nucleotide sequence: TGTGCCAGTAGTATATGGGAGGGATCCAATGAGCAGTTCTTC. It encodes CASSIWEGSNEQFF.

The chain couples TRBV4-1 to TRBJ1-2; no reliable D call. Germline V gene sequence: CDR1 MGHRA, CDR2 YSYEKL. V was trimmed by 5 bases and J by 2 bases, leaving 12 bases between them. The CDR3 spans 14 residues. The DNA for the CDR3 is TGCGCCAGCAGCACGAACCTAATCAACTATGGCTACACCTTC. It specifies CASSTNLINYGYTF.

Written as DNA, the CDR3 is TGTGCCAGCAGCTTTTACAGGGACCAAGAGACCCAGTACTTC. This sequence encodes CASSFYRDQETQYF. The chain carries TRBV11-2 and TRBJ2-5, with D possibly being TRBD1 (6 bases). The V end was cut by 3 bases, the J end by 0 bases, with 8 bases between. CDR1 SGHAT and CDR2 FQNNGV come from the germline V gene. CDR3 length equals 14 residues.

In its sample, this clone was seen once. This chain uses TRBV5-1 with TRBJ1-2; 7 bases match TRBD1. Germline V CDR1 and CDR2: SGHRS, YFSETQ. The J segment lost 3 bases and the V segment lost 4 bases, leaving 9 bases of the junction unmatched. CDR3 length: 15 residues. The CDR3 DNA follows: TGCGCCAGCAGCCTGCGACAGGGCGACGACTATGGCTACACCTTC. It encodes CASSLRQGDDYGYTF.

This chain uses TRBV10-3 with TRBJ2-1; D perhaps matches TRBD1 (6 bases). This CDR3 is built from 16 residues. V gave up 6 bases and J gave up 5 bases, with 20 bases separating them. Germline V gene sequence: CDR1 ENHRY, CDR2 SYGVKD. The CDR3 is CAISTNPGADHNEQFF. DNA of the CDR3: TGTGCCATCAGCACCAACCCAGGGGCCGACCACAATGAGCAGTTCTTC.

The rearrangement uses TRBV4-3 and TRBJ2-3; 10 bases are a match to TRBD2. The germline V gene encodes CDR1 LGHNA and CDR2 YSLEER. The CDR3 sequence is 16 residues long. The trim removed 4 bases at V and 3 bases at J, leaving 7 bases unmatched. The CDR3 DNA reads as TGCGCCAGCAGCCCGCGGACTAGCGGTCGGACAGATACGCAGTATTTT. Its protein is CASSPRTSGRTDTQYF.

The chain employs TRBV6-5 and TRBJ1-2, with TRBD1 matching 9 bases. The CDR3 is 14 residues long. The junction had 7 bases not matched to a gene; V was cut back by 8 bases and J by 3 bases. CDR1 and CDR2 (germline): MNHEY, SVGAGI. The CDR3: CASARTGAHYGYTF. CDR3 sequence (DNA): TGTGCCAGCGCCCGGACAGGGGCGCACTATGGCTACACCTTC.

The V gene is TRBV19, the J gene TRBJ2-7, with 8 bases fitting TRBD1. V lost 9 bases to trimming and J lost 1 base; unmatched junction nucleotides: 8. Germline CDR1 reads LNHDA; CDR2 reads SQIVND (reference sequence). The CDR3 contains 14 residues. Here the CDR3 DNA reads TGTGCCAGCAGAGACAGGGGCGATTCCTACGAGCAGTACTTC. Translated, it gives CASRDRGDSYEQYF.

This clone was found a few times. The CDR3 sequence is CASSSGTGGNEQFF. The DNA of the CDR3 is TGTGCCAGCAGTTCCGGGACAGGGGGCAATGAGCAGTTCTTC. The rearrangement uses TRBV2 and TRBJ2-1; 11 bases align to TRBD1. Germline trimming cut 5 bases from V and 6 bases from J; bases unmatched to any gene: 3. This CDR3 has 14 amino acids. Germline V gene lookup returns CDR1 SNHLY and CDR2 FYNNEI.

J is TRBJ2-3 and V is TRBV6-5; 10 positions agree with TRBD2. Germline V CDR1 and CDR2: MNHEY, SVGAGI. This CDR3 comprises 16 residues. Germline trimming cut 2 bases from V and 0 bases from J; bases unmatched to any gene: 2. The CDR3 region has the DNA TGTGCCAGCAGTTACGGAGCGGGGGGGAGCACAGATACGCAGTATTTT. Protein product: CASSYGAGGSTDTQYF.

The chain employs TRBV6-4 and TRBJ1-4; TRBD1 matches 8 bases. The ends lost 6 bases at V and 3 bases at J; junction bases unmatched: 3. Germline CDR1 and CDR2: MRHNA and SNTAGT. This CDR3 region has 14 residues. Written as DNA, the CDR3 is TGTGCCAGCAGAGGGACAGGAGCTAATGAAAAACTGTTTTTT. Translated, it gives CASRGTGANEKLFF.

Note on this clone: This could be a read error, since a much larger clone is one nucleotide away. Different DNA sequences within this sample yield the same CDR3. The V gene is TRBV7-9, the J gene TRBJ1-1; perhaps TRBD1 as D (6 bases). V lost 4 bases, J lost 1 base, and 7 bases lay in between. The CDR3 runs 13 residues. Germline V gene data show CDR1 as SEHNR and CDR2 as FQNEAQ (reference sequence). CDR3 DNA: TGTGCCAGCAGCTCGACAGGGAACACTGAAGCTTTCTTT. Amino acids: CASSSTGNTEAFF. The complete variable domain, with remaining parts taken from reference TRBV7-9 and TRBJ1-1, reads DTGVSQNPRHKITKRGQNVTFRCDPISEHNRLYWYRQTLGQGPEFLTYFQNEAQLEKSRLLSDRFSAERPKGSFSTLEIQRTEQGDSAMYLCASSSTGNTEAFFGQGTRLTVV.

This rearrangement joins TRBV12-3 or TRBV12-4 to TRBJ2-5; D may be TRBD2 (7 bases). There are 13 residues in the CDR3. V lost 3 bases and J lost 5, with 10 bases in between. The CDR3 region has the DNA TGTGCCAGCAGTTTTAGGGGGGGGGAGACCCAGTACTTC. It codes for CASSFRGGETQYF.

For the CDR3, the DNA is TGTGCCAGCTCCCGTAACACTGAAGCTTTCTTT. This codes for CASSRNTEAFF. V usage is TRBV12-3 or TRBV12-4 and J usage is TRBJ1-1; D remains unclear. V was clipped by 8 bases and J by 2 bases, with 6 bases between them. This CDR3 spans 11 amino acids.

The rearrangement joins TRBV30 to TRBJ2-3; the match to TRBD2 covers 12 bases. This CDR3 has 16 amino acids. CDR1 GTSNPN and CDR2 SVGIG come from the germline V gene (reference sequence). With V trimmed by 2 bases and J by 2 bases, 5 bases remained unmatched. This CDR3 is CAWSPGLAGNTDTQYF. Written as DNA, the CDR3 is TGTGCCTGGAGTCCCGGACTAGCGGGAAACACAGATACGCAGTATTTT. The entire variable domain, with the rest obtained from reference TRBV30 and TRBJ2-3, is as follows: SQTIHQWPATLVQPVGSPLSLECTVEGTSNPNLYWYRQAAGRGLQLLFYSVGIGQISSEVPQNLSASRPQDRQFILSSKKLLLSDSGFYLCAWSPGLAGNTDTQYFGPGTRLTVL.

The CDR3 region is CASSPGLAVLGVEQFF. In DNA, the CDR3 is TGTGCCAGCTCCCCGGGACTAGCGGTTCTGGGGGTTGAGCAGTTCTTC. The genes are TRBV18 and TRBJ2-1; 11 nucleotides agree with TRBD2. This CDR3 is built from 16 residues. Trimming removed 6 bases from V and 9 bases from J; junction bases left unmatched: 13. Germline CDR1 is KGHSH and CDR2 is LQKENI.

The chain carries TRBV15 and TRBJ2-7, with 12 bases identical to TRBD1. The CDR3 is 15 amino acids. The ends lost 3 bases at V and 11 bases at J; junction bases unmatched: 11. Germline V gene data show CDR1 as LNHNV and CDR2 as YYDKDF (reference sequence). CDR3 sequence reads: CATSRGSGTGGVEYF. CDR3 sequence (DNA): TGTGCCACCAGCAGGGGCTCCGGGACAGGGGGCGTGGAGTACTTC. Drawing the rest from reference TRBV15 and TRBJ2-7, the complete variable domain is DAMVIQNPRYQVTQFGKPVTLSCSQTLNHNVMYWYQQKSSQAPKLLFHYYDKDFNNEADTPDNFQSRRPNTSFCFLDIRSPGLGDTAMYLCATSRGSGTGGVEYFGPGTRLTVT.

This clone was counted once. This chain uses TRBV6-5 with TRBJ2-1; 7 bases align to TRBD2. The length of the CDR3 is 14 residues. Trimming at V came to 8 bases and at J to 1 base, leaving 5 bases not matched to a gene. Germline loops: CDR1 MNHEY, CDR2 SVGAGI. The CDR3 DNA is TGTGCCAGCGGGGGAGGGCTGTCCTACAATGAGCAGTTCTTC. It specifies CASGGGLSYNEQFF.

The chain recombines TRBV10-2 with TRBJ1-5, with a tentative D call TRBD1 (6 bases). Trimming stripped 6 bases from V and 1 base from J, with 7 bases between. The CDR3 loop spans 13 amino acids. Germline V gives CDR1 WSHSY, CDR2 SAAADI. CDR3: CASRQGSNQPQHF. The CDR3 coding sequence is TGCGCCAGCAGACAGGGCAGCAATCAGCCCCAGCATTTT.

The chain carries TRBV5-1 and TRBJ2-7; D is possibly TRBD2 (6 bases). The CDR3 runs to 15 residues. Germline V gives CDR1 SGHRS, CDR2 YFSETQ. V gave up 2 bases and J gave up 6 bases, with 18 bases separating them. Here the CDR3 reads CASSLITGLLSEQYF. CDR3 bases: TGCGCCAGCAGCTTAATCACGGGACTCCTAAGCGAGCAGTACTTC.

V usage is TRBV7-2 and J usage is TRBJ1-3; no firm D call. There are 16 residues in the CDR3. V gave up 5 bases and J gave up 0 bases, with 14 bases separating them. Germline-derived CDR1 and CDR2 are SGHTA and FQGNSA. CDR3 sequence reads: CASSAHREISGNTIYF. DNA of the CDR3: TGTGCCAGCAGCGCCCATAGAGAGATCTCTGGAAACACCATATATTTT.

This chain uses TRBV7-2 with TRBJ2-2; D is perhaps TRBD1 (6 bases). With 1 base removed from V and 5 bases from J, the gap between germline ends came to 11 bases. The CDR3 is 15 residues long. The V gene's germline CDR1 is SGHTA and CDR2 FQGNSA. CDR3 loop: CASSLEGTPTGELFF. In nucleotides, the CDR3 is TGTGCCAGCAGCTTAGAAGGGACACCTACCGGGGAGCTGTTTTTT.

The rearrangement links TRBV4-1 to TRBJ2-1; TRBD2 agrees at 8 bases. This CDR3 has 13 amino acids. Germline V CDR1 and CDR2: MGHRA, YSYEKL. The junction had 9 bases not matched to a gene; V was cut back by 2 bases and J by 15 bases. Written as DNA, the CDR3 is TGCGCCAGCAGCCAATGGACGGGGGGGTCACTGTTCTTC. Residues: CASSQWTGGSLFF.